The sequence of this T cell receptor beta chain was determined in a study of blood T cell repertoires in COVID-19. In the study overall: PBMCs, B-cell-depleted T cells, or T cells provided the cDNA or gDNA that made up the material.

Per the original methods: Nucleated cell number was recorded as an estimate derived from reference gene primer amplification. Sequenced by immunoSEQ multiplex PCR; TCRdb stores in-frame clones only, minus some. The V and J calls and the clone size are those of that table, but D and trimming were determined from the DNA. The sample holds approximately 17,000 clones, about 89% seen once. V lost 6 bases, J lost 1 base, and 6 bases lay in between. Germline CDR1 reads MNHEY; CDR2 reads SVGAGI. The CDR3 covers 12 residues. The sample taken for sequencing was peripheral blood. The receptor was isolated from a man in his 60s with acute or convalescent COVID-19. The chain carries TRBV6-5 and TRBJ1-2, with D perhaps matching TRBD1 (5 bases). The CDR3 protein is CASRTVNYGYTF. The CDR3 nucleotides are TGTGCCAGCAGGACAGTTAACTATGGCTACACCTTC.